This T cell receptor beta chain stems from a study of T cell responses to AZD1222 COVID-19 vaccine (dated by TCRdb to the early 2020s). For the wider study: TCR sequencing was performed for over 230 trial participants, of whom about 200 were given two doses of AZD1222 and some 25 were given two doses of MenACWY control vaccine. Trial participants were enrolled by age into subgroups of 18-55, 56-69 and 70-plus years, and around 150, 29 and 61 TCR-sequenced participants, respectively, were included in these subgroups.

What the study reported, not specific to this receptor: Spike-specific TCR breadth and depth rose significantly after two AZD1222 doses compared with day 0 and with MenACWY recipients. CD4 TCRs associated with the vaccine covered the entire spike protein, and the dominant responses were in regions 160-218 and 743-854. No day 14 peak-response samples were available, so repertoires were characterized only after the peak T cell response. Most participants were white British and females outnumbered males, and the authors suggested that clonal diversity may have been underestimated. Conclusions about previously exposed vaccinees are limited because only 6 or 7 AZD1222 recipients were SARS-CoV-2 seropositive at baseline. Epitopes outside the regions mutated in the B.1.351 and B.1.1.7 variants were reportedly recognized by nearly half of the unique spike-specific TCRs. The 56-69-year group was small, and its depth increase did not reach significance, likely because of low power.

The CDR3 regions of human TCRbeta chains were subjected to immunosequencing. On the authors' methods: TCRs in the repertoires were matched against a reference library of SARS-CoV-2-specific TCRs that had been generated with the MIRA antigen-specificity platform. Breadth meant the fraction of unique TCRs that were SARS-CoV-2-associated, whereas depth meant the fraction of total T cells that were SARS-CoV-2-associated. Using the MIRA data, every spike-specific TCR was mapped to the spike region that the TCR reacted to and assigned to either a CD4 or a CD8 class. Log10-transformed breadth and depth values were compared by one-way ANOVA with Sidak's multiple comparisons tests. The immuneACCESS repertoire file appears here via TCRdb, limited to in-frame rearrangements. These files lack a portion of the clones; in checked studies, under half of the deficit traces to unresolved V genes, and the cause of the others is not known. V, J and clone size reflect that table, while D and trimming were determined from the DNA. This sample comprises 120,000 to 150,000 clones, 82% of them detected only once. The ten largest clones capture 4.1% of the sample.

Including cysteine and phenylalanine, the CDR3 has 11 amino acids. Only CDR3 DNA remains: 33 bases, in frame from the first base. Per the germline V gene, ENHRY is the CDR1 and SYGVKD is the CDR2. Trimming at the junction amounts to 8 bases on V and 4 bases on J, and the germline ends lie 8 bases apart. Note on this clone: The target of this receptor is not known. No quality values exist for individual bases; no much larger clone is one base distant.

The sample's time point label, in plain terms: baseline before first vaccination. The intended sense of this specimen's treatment or condition label: meningococcal conjugate vaccine given as trial control. Vaccinee samples came from UK trials COV001 and COV002, including a single-blind randomized controlled phase 2/3 trial of AZD1222 (ChAdOx1 nCoV-19) in healthy adults. For TCRbeta chain sequencing, PBMC samples were collected from trial participants at day 0 and at day 28 after the second dose. This TCR came from an adult in good health. The sample here was peripheral blood, taken on day 0 of MenACWY control vaccination. Recombination linked TRBV10-3 to TRBJ1-2; no D gene can be assigned with confidence. The DNA sequence is given as TGTGCCATCCCAAGCGGCTATGGCTACACCTTC. Its translation reads: CAIPSGYGYTF.